This TCR beta chain appears in the sequencing data of a study of cytotoxic CD8 clonotypes in ibrutinib-treated CLL. The repertoire was sequenced with immunoSEQ multiplex PCR; TCRdb's copy has only in-frame clones and lacks some. The repertoire holds over 200,000 clones, with approximately 79% as singletons. CDR3 length: 13 residues. Trimming removed 3 bases from V and 0 bases from J, with 6 bases in between. Germline assignment: CDR1 MNHEY and CDR2 SMNVEV (reference sequence). The chain joins TRBV27 to TRBJ2-7; D call uncertain. The clonotype was recovered from a human donor with chronic lymphocytic leukemia. The sample was PBMCs, taken after 12 months of ibrutinib treatment. This CDR3 reads CASSLSNSYEQYF. As DNA, the CDR3 is TGTGCCAGCAGTTTGAGTAACTCCTACGAGCAGTACTTC.